A selection of T cell receptor beta chains follows, all from one sample in a study of tumor-infiltrating lymphocytes in primary liver carcinoma. TCRdb used MiXCR to reprocess the multiplex PCR reads, holding one entry per CDR3 protein. This table holds about 64,000 distinct CDR3 sequences, roughly two thirds found once. Sequencing used liver tumor tissue from sampling region 4. These receptors all come from a man between 40 and 49 years old with primary liver carcinoma and hepatitis B virus infection. The CDR3 runs from the conserved cysteine through the conserved F or W. A D gene is named only where the DNA matches it firmly. Some rows have no size entry. The others give once, few or many, or a class for an expanded clone.

d_gene: .
v_gene: TRBV11-3
j_gene: TRBJ2-3
abundance: .
CDR3aa: CASNLRRGTDTHYF
CDR3nt: TGTGCCAGCAACTTAAGGAGAGGGACGGATACGCATTATTTT

d_gene: TRBD1
v_gene: TRBV6-5
j_gene: TRBJ2-1
abundance: .
CDR3aa: CATSLQGSYNEQFF
CDR3nt: TGTGCAACCAGTCTACAGGGGTCCTACAATGAGCAGTTCTTC

d_gene: .
v_gene: TRBV12-3/TRBV12-4
j_gene: TRBJ2-7
abundance: few
CDR3aa: CASSRGIGGPYGQYF
CDR3nt: TGTGCCAGCAGCCGAGGGATAGGGGGACCCTACGGGCAGTACTTC

d_gene: .
v_gene: TRBV11-2
j_gene: TRBJ2-1
abundance: once
CDR3aa: CASILGLLAMGFF
CDR3nt: TGTGCCAGCATCTTAGGTCTGCTAGCGATGGGGTTCTTC

d_gene: TRBD1
v_gene: TRBV29-1
j_gene: TRBJ2-5
abundance: many
CDR3aa: CSVEPDRGRQETQYF
CDR3nt: TGCAGCGTTGAGCCCGACAGGGGGCGGCAAGAGACCCAGTACTTC

d_gene: TRBD1
v_gene: TRBV29-1
j_gene: TRBJ2-1
abundance: .
CDR3aa: CSVEFGTGGFYEQLF
CDR3nt: TGCAGCGTTGAGTTTGGGACAGGGGGCTTTTATGAGCAGTTATTC

d_gene: .
v_gene: TRBV6-6
j_gene: TRBJ2-3
abundance: .
CDR3aa: CASSPIAGGVTDMNYF
CDR3nt: TGTGCCAGCAGTCCCATCGCGGGTGGAGTCACAGATATGAACTATTTT

d_gene: TRBD2
v_gene: TRBV7-9
j_gene: TRBJ2-1
abundance: .
CDR3aa: CASILDRTSAGHNEQFF
CDR3nt: TGTGCAAGCATCTTAGACAGGACTAGCGCAGGTCACAATGAGCAGTTCTTC

d_gene: TRBD2
v_gene: TRBV6-5
j_gene: TRBJ2-1
abundance: .
CDR3aa: CASNPLAGGYNEQFF
CDR3nt: TGTGCCAGCAATCCCTTGGCCGGGGGGTACAATGAGCAGTTCTTC

d_gene: .
v_gene: TRBV29-1
j_gene: TRBJ2-1
abundance: .
CDR3aa: CSVRVTSGGNEQFF
CDR3nt: TGCAGCGTTCGTGTGACTAGTGGGGGGAATGAGCAGTTCTTC

d_gene: .
v_gene: TRBV4-1
j_gene: TRBJ2-7
abundance: .
CDR3aa: CASSQGPESYEQYF
CDR3nt: TGCGCCAGCAGCCAAGGCCCAGAAAGCTACGAGCAGTACTTC

d_gene: TRBD2
v_gene: TRBV5-1
j_gene: TRBJ2-1
abundance: .
CDR3aa: CASSLPSGRGTGEQFF
CDR3nt: TGCGCCAGCAGCCTTCCAAGCGGGAGAGGAACAGGTGAGCAGTTCTTC

d_gene: .
v_gene: TRBV6-2/TRBV6-3
j_gene: TRBJ1-1
abundance: .
CDR3aa: CASIYSSAGNTEAFF
CDR3nt: TGTGCCAGCATTTACTCGTCTGCGGGGAACACTGAAGCTTTCTTT

d_gene: TRBD1
v_gene: TRBV6-5
j_gene: TRBJ2-5
abundance: .
CDR3aa: CARSYAGGKETQYF
CDR3nt: TGTGCCCGCAGCTATGCAGGGGGCAAGGAGACCCAGTACTTC

d_gene: .
v_gene: TRBV11-2
j_gene: TRBJ2-2
abundance: .
CDR3aa: CVSSLSLGGVNTGELFF
CDR3nt: TGTGTCAGCAGCTTATCATTAGGAGGGGTGAACACAGGGGAGCTGTTTTTT

d_gene: .
v_gene: TRBV20-1
j_gene: TRBJ2-7
abundance: .
CDR3aa: CSARHSRGYEQYF
CDR3nt: TGCAGTGCTAGACACTCAAGAGGCTACGAGCAGTACTTC

d_gene: TRBD2
v_gene: TRBV29-1
j_gene: TRBJ2-4
abundance: many
CDR3aa: CSVEGGGESIQYF
CDR3nt: TGCAGCGTTGAAGGGGGGGGAGAAAGCATTCAGTACTTC